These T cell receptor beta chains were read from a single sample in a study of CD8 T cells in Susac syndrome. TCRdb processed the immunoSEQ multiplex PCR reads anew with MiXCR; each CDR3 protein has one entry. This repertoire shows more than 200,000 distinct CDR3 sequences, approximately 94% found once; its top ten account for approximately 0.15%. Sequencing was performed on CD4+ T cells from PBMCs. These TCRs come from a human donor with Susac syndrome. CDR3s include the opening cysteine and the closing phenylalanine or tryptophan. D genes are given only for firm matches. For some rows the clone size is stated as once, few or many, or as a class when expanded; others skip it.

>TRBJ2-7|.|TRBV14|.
TGTGCCAGCAGCCAAGATATCGGACCTGGAAATGGGAAGACCTACGAGCAGTACTTC
CASSQDIGPGNGKTYEQYF
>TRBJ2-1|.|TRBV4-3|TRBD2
TGCGCCAGCAGCCGCGGACTAGCGGGGAACAATGAGCAGTTCTTC
CASSRGLAGNNEQFF
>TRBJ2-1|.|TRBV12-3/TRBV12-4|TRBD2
TGTGCCAGCAGTTTAGCGGGGTCTAGCGGGGGGCAGTCGCGGTTCTTC
CASSLAGSSGGQSRFF
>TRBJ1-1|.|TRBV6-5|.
TGTGCCAGCAGTTACTCTTTCGGGGCAGACACTGAAGCTTTCTTT
CASSYSFGADTEAFF
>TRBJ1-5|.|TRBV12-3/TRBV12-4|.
TGTGCCAGCAGTTTCTCCGCGGTTAATCAGCCCCAGCATTTT
CASSFSAVNQPQHF
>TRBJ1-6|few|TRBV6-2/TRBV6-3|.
TGTGCCAGCAGTCGACCGAATTCACCCCTCCACTTT
CASSRPNSPLHF
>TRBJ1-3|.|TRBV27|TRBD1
TGTGCCAGCGGGGACAGGGGTGCTGGAAACACCATATATTTT
CASGDRGAGNTIYF
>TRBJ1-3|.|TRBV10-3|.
TGTGCCATCAGTTCGCCGTCAGGAAACACCATATATTTT
CAISSPSGNTIYF
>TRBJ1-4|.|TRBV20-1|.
TGCAGTGCTAGAGATGAAGGAGAAAAACTGTTTTTT
CSARDEGEKLFF
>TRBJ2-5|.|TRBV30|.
TGTGCCTGGAGTGTATCGCGTCCCCAAGAGACCCAGTACTTC
CAWSVSRPQETQYF
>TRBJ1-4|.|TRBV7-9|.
TGTGCCAGCAGCTTAGGTGTCGGGGGAACTAATGAAAAACTGTTTTTT
CASSLGVGGTNEKLFF
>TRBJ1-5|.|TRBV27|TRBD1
TGTGCCAGCAGTAGACGGACAGGGGGCGAGGGCAATCAGCCCCAGCATTTT
CASSRRTGGEGNQPQHF
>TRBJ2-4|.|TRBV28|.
TGTGCCAGCAGTCCCGCGGACAGACTAAACATTCAGTACTTC
CASSPADRLNIQYF
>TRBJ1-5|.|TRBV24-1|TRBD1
TGTGCCACCAGTGATGGGGACAGGGGCCAGCCCCAGCATTTT
CATSDGDRGQPQHF
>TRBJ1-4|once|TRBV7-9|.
TGTGCCAGCAGACTGACCGGGCCCGCCGAAAAACTGTTTTTT
CASRLTGPAEKLFF